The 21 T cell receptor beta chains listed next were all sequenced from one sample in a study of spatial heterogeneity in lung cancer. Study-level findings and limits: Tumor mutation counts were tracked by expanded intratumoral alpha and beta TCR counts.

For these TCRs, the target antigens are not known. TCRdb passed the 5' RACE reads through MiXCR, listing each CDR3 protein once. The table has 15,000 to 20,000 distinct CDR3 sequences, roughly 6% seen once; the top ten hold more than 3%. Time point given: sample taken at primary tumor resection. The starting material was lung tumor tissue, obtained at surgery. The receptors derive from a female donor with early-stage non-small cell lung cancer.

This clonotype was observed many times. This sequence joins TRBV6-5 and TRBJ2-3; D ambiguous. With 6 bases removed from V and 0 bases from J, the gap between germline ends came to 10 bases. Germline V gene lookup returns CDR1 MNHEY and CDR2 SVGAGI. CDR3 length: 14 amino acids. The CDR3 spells CASSVRRSTDTQYF. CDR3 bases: TGTGCCAGCAGCGTTAGGCGTAGCACAGATACGCAGTATTTT.

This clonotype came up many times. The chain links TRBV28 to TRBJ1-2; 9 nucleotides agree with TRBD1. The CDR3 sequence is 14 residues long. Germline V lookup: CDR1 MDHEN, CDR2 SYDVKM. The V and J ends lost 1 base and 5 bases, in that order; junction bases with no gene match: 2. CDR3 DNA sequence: TGTGCCAGCAGTTTATTCGGACAGGGGTATGGCTACACCTTC. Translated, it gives CASSLFGQGYGYTF.

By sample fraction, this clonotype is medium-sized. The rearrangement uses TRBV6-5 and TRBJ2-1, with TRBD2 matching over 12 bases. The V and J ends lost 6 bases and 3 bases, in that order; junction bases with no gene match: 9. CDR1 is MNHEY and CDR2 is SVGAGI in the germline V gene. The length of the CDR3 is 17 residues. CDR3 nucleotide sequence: TGTGCCAGCAGGATGACTAGCGGGGGAACCGTCTACAATGAGCAGTTCTTC. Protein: CASRMTSGGTVYNEQFF.

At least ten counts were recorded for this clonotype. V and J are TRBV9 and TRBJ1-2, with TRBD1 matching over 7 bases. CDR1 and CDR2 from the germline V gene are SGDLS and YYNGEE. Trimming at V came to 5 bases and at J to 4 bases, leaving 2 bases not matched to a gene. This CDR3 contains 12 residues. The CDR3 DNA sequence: TGTGCCAGCAGTGGACAGGTCTATGGCTACACCTTC. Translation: CASSGQVYGYTF.

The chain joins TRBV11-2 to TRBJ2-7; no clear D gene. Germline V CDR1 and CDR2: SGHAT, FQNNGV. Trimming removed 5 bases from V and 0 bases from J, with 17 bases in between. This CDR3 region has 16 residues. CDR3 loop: CASSPLNRPSSYEQYF. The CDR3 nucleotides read TGTGCCAGCAGCCCCCTTAACCGCCCCAGCTCCTACGAGCAGTACTTC.

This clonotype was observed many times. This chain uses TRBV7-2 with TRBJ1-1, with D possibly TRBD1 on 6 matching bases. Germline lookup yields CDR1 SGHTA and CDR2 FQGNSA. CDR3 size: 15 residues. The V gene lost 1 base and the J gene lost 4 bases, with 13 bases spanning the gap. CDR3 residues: CASSLVRGAGTEAFF. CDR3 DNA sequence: TGTGCCAGCAGCTTAGTCAGGGGCGCGGGCACTGAAGCTTTCTTT.

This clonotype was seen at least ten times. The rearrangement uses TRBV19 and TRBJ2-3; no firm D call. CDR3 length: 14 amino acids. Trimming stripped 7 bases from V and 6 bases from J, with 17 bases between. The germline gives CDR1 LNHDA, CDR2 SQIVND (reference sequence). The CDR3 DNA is TGTGCCAGTACCTCCTCCCACAGCAGTGATACGCAGTATTTT. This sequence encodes CASTSSHSSDTQYF.

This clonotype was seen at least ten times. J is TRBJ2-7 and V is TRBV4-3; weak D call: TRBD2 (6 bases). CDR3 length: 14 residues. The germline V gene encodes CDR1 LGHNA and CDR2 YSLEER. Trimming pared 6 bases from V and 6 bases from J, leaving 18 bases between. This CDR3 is CASSLRGRRSEQYF. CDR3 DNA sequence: TGCGCCAGCAGTCTGCGTGGGAGGAGAAGCGAGCAGTACTTC.

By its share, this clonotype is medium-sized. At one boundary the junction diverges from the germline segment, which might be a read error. CDR3 DNA sequence: TGTGCCAGCAGTAGACAGGTAGAAGAGACCCAGTACTTC. Translation: CASSRQVEETQYF. The chain employs TRBV10-3 and TRBJ2-5; D is possibly TRBD1 (6 bases). The germline V gene has CDR1 ENHRY and CDR2 SYGVKD. The CDR3 covers 13 residues.

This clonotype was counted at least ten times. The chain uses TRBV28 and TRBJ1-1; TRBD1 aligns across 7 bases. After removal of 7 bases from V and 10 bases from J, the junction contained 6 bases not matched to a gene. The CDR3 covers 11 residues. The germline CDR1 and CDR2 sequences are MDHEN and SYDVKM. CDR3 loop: CASIIQGLAFF. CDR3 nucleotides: TGTGCCAGCATCATACAGGGGTTAGCTTTCTTT. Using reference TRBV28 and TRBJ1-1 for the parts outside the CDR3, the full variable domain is DVKVTQSSRYLVKRTGEKVFLECVQDMDHENMFWYRQDPGLGLRLIYFSYDVKMKEKGDIPEGYSVSREKKERFSLILESASTNQTSMYLCASIIQGLAFFGQGTRLTVV.

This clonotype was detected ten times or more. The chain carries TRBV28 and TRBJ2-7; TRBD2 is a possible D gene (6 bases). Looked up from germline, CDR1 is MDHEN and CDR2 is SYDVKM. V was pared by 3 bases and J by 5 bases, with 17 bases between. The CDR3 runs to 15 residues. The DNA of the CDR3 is TGTGCCAGCAGTTTCCCTCCCCAGGAGGGCAACGAGCAGTACTTC. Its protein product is CASSFPPQEGNEQYF. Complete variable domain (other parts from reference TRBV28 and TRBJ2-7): DVKVTQSSRYLVKRTGEKVFLECVQDMDHENMFWYRQDPGLGLRLIYFSYDVKMKEKGDIPEGYSVSREKKERFSLILESASTNQTSMYLCASSFPPQEGNEQYFGPGTRLTVT.

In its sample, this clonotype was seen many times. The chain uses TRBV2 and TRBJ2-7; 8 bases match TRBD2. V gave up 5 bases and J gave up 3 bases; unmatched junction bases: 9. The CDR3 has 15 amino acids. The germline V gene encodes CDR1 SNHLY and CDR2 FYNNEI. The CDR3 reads CASSPRTAGGYEQYF. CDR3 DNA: TGTGCCAGCAGTCCCCGTACGGCGGGAGGCTACGAGCAGTACTTC.

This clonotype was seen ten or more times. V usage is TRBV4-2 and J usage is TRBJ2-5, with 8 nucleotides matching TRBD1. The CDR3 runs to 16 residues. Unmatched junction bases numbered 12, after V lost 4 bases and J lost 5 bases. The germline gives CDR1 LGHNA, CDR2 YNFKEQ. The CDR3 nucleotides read TGTGCCAGCAGCCTTCCGGGGGCCAGGGGGCTTGAGACCCAGTACTTC. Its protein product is CASSLPGARGLETQYF.

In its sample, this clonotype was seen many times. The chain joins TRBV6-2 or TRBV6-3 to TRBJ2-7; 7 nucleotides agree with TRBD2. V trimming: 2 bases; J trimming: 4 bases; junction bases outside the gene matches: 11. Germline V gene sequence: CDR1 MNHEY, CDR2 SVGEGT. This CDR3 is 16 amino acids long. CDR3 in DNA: TGTGCCAGCAGTTACGGGCAACCGGGACTACGTTACGAGCAGTACTTC. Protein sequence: CASSYGQPGLRYEQYF.

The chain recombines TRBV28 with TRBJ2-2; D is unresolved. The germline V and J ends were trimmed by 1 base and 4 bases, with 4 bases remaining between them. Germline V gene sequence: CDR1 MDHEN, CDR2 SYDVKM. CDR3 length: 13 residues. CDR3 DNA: TGTGCCAGCAGTTTATCTAGCACCGGGGAGCTGTTTTTT. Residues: CASSLSSTGELFF.

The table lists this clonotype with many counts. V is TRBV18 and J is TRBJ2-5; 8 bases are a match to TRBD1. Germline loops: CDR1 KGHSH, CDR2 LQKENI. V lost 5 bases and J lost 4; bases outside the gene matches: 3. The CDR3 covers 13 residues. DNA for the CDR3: TGTGCCAGCTCAATGGGGACAGGAGAGACCCAGTACTTC. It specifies CASSMGTGETQYF.

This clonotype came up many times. The CDR3 protein is CASSLTVSDTQYF. For the CDR3, the DNA is TGCGCCAGCAGCTTGACAGTTTCAGATACGCAGTATTTT. This chain uses TRBV5-1 with TRBJ2-3, with D uncertain. The CDR3 totals 13 residues. Trimming left V 1 base short and J 4 bases short, with 7 bases between. CDR1 and CDR2 from the germline V gene are SGHRS and YFSETQ. The entire variable domain, with the rest obtained from reference TRBV5-1 and TRBJ2-3, is as follows: KAGVTQTPRYLIKTRGQQVTLSCSPISGHRSVSWYQQTPGQGLQFLFEYFSETQRNKGNFPGRFSGRQFSNSRSEMNVSTLELGDSALYLCASSLTVSDTQYFGPGTRLTVL.

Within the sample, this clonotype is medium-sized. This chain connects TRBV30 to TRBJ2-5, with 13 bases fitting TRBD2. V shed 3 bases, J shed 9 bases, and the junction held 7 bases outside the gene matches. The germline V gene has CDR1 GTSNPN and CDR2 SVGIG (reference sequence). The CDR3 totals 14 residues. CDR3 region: CAWRRGLAGDPQYF. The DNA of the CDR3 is TGTGCCTGGAGAAGAGGACTAGCGGGAGACCCCCAGTACTTC.

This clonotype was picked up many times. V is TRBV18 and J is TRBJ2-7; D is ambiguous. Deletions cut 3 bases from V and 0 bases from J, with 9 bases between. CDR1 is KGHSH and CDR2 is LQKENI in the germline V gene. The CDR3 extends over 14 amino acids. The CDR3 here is CASSPLGDSYEQYF. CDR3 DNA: TGTGCCAGCTCACCTCTAGGAGACTCCTACGAGCAGTACTTC.

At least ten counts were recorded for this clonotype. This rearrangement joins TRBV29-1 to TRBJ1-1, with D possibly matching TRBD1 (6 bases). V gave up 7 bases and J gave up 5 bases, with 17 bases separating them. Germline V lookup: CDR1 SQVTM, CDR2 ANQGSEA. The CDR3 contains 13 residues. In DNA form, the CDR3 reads TGCAGCGGCTCACAGGGAGGGGGGACTGAAGCTTTCTTT. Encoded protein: CSGSQGGGTEAFF.

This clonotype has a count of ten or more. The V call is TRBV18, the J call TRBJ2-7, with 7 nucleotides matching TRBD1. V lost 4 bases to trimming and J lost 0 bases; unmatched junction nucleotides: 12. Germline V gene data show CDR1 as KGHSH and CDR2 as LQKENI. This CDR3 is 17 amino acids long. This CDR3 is CASSRELQTGSSYEQYF. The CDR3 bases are TGTGCCAGCTCACGCGAACTCCAGACAGGGAGCTCCTACGAGCAGTACTTC.